These 17 T cell receptor beta chains originate from one sample sequenced in a study of immune characterization of retroperitoneal liposarcoma. TCRdb processed the PCR reads anew with MiXCR; each CDR3 protein has one entry. The sample consists of about 10,000 distinct CDR3 sequences, around a quarter of them appearing once. Sequencing was carried out using blood. Source of these receptors: a male donor with retroperitoneal liposarcoma.

The genes are TRBV6-1 and TRBJ2-1, with 9 bases that match TRBD2. The CDR3 covers 14 residues. Germline V lookup: CDR1 MNHNS, CDR2 SASEGT. Losses at the gene ends were 6 bases for V and 5 bases for J; bases not matched to a gene: 5. CDR3 sequence reads: CASRRLAAHNEQFF. The CDR3 DNA follows: TGTGCCAGCAGGCGACTAGCGGCCCACAATGAGCAGTTCTTC.

This clonotype was recorded many times. The chain is built from TRBV27 and TRBJ2-1; the D gene could be TRBD1 or TRBD2 (6 bases each). CDR3 length equals 13 residues. The germline gives CDR1 MNHEY, CDR2 SMNVEV (reference sequence). Deletions cut 3 bases from V and 5 bases from J, with 8 bases between. The CDR3 DNA reads TGTGCCAGCAGTTTGGGGGGCCACAATGAGCAGTTCTTC. Translated: CASSLGGHNEQFF.

V and J are TRBV7-2 and TRBJ2-3; 9 nucleotides agree with TRBD2. CDR3 length equals 15 residues. Germline CDR1 SGHTA, CDR2 FQGNSA. J lost 6 bases, V lost 4 bases, and 8 bases had no gene match. The CDR3 loop is CASSSSGTSPDTQYF. CDR3 in DNA: TGTGCCAGCAGCTCCTCCGGGACTAGCCCCGATACGCAGTATTTT.

This clonotype came up many times. This chain connects TRBV2 to TRBJ1-1; D not certain. The CDR3 is made up of 14 amino acids. Trimming removed 0 bases at V and 2 bases at J, with 7 bases between. CDR1 is SNHLY and CDR2 is FYNNEI in the germline V gene. In DNA, the CDR3 is TGTGCCAGCAGTGAAGCGAACAGAAACACTGAAGCTTTCTTT. The encoded protein is CASSEANRNTEAFF.

This clonotype was counted once. A read error may be the cause here, since a much bigger clone is one base away. The gene calls are TRBV5-1 and TRBJ2-5; no clear D gene. The ends were cut back, 4 bases at V and 11 bases at J, with 21 bases in the middle. The CDR3 is 14 amino acids. Germline values: CDR1 SGHRS, CDR2 YFSETQ. CDR3 region: CASSSVYGDNEQYF. The CDR3 nucleotides are TGCGCCAGCAGCAGTGTATACGGAGATAATGAGCAGTACTTC.

The genes are TRBV6-1 and TRBJ2-1; D uncertain. The J call may not be correct, given that the DNA end is closer to TRBJ2-7. CDR3 length: 13 amino acids. Germline CDR1 is MNHNS and CDR2 is SASEGT. The CDR3 sequence: CASNRPTPHEQYF. CDR3 nucleotide sequence: TGTGCCAGCAACCGACCCACGCCCCACGAGCAGTACTTC.

The V call is TRBV7-2, the J call TRBJ2-5, with D possibly TRBD2 on 6 matching bases. The end of the DNA is better explained by TRBJ2-1, so the J call may be wrong. The CDR3 has 15 amino acids. Per germline, CDR1 SGHTA and CDR2 FQGNSA. Here the CDR3 DNA reads TGTGCCAGCAGCTTAGTGGCGGGGACGGAATACGAGCAGTTCTTC. It is translated as CASSLVAGTEYEQFF.

This chain joins TRBV4-1 and TRBJ2-5; no firm D call. V was clipped by 1 base and J by 0 bases, with 12 bases between them. Germline CDR1 is MGHRA and CDR2 is YSYEKL. The CDR3 extends over 16 amino acids. This CDR3 is CASSQAGGSHQETQYF. CDR3 nucleotides: TGCGCCAGCAGCCAAGCGGGCGGTTCCCACCAAGAGACCCAGTACTTC.

This clonotype has ten or more counts. This chain connects TRBV6-6 to TRBJ1-4; tentative D call: TRBD1 (5 bases). There are 17 residues in the CDR3. Germline values: CDR1 MNHNY, CDR2 SVGAGI (reference sequence). Trimming removed 2 bases at V and 3 bases at J, with 16 bases between. The CDR3 sequence: CASSYRGRGASNEKLFF. CDR3 nucleotides: TGTGCCAGCAGTTACAGGGGCAGAGGCGCATCTAATGAAAAACTGTTTTTT.

The J gene is TRBJ2-1, the V gene TRBV6-6, with 11 bases lining up with TRBD2. The CDR3 loop spans 17 amino acids. Germline trimming cut 2 bases from V and 3 bases from J; bases unmatched to any gene: 6. CDR1 is MNHNY and CDR2 is SVGAGI in the germline V gene (reference sequence). CDR3 bases: TGTGCCAGCAGTTACCCAAAGACTAGCGGGGACTACAATGAGCAGTTCTTC. Its protein is CASSYPKTSGDYNEQFF.

The J gene is TRBJ2-5, the V gene TRBV11-3, with 8 bases matching TRBD2. Unmatched junction bases numbered 18, after V lost 4 bases and J lost 11 bases. The CDR3 runs 16 residues. CDR1 SGHNT and CDR2 YENEEA come from the germline V gene. This chain's CDR3 is CASSYGRGADRDEQYF. In DNA form, the CDR3 reads TGTGCCAGCAGCTACGGGAGGGGAGCGGATAGGGATGAGCAGTACTTC.

This clonotype was seen at least ten times. This chain connects TRBV6-5 to TRBJ1-4; D remains unclear. The CDR3 extends over 14 amino acids. The V gene lost 0 bases and the J gene lost 3 bases, with 5 bases spanning the gap. The germline CDR1 and CDR2 sequences are MNHEY and SVGAGI. CDR3 sequence reads: CASSYSSANEKLFF. Written as DNA, the CDR3 is TGTGCCAGCAGTTACTCGAGCGCTAATGAAAAACTGTTTTTT.

V gene TRBV6-6 combines with J gene TRBJ2-3, with D unresolved. The CDR3 is 12 residues long. Germline loops: CDR1 MNHNY, CDR2 SVGAGI (reference sequence). Between the trimmed V and J ends, which lost 7 bases and 7 bases, there was a span of 12 bases. CDR3 coding DNA: TGTGCCAGCATGGGTGCTCCTTATACGCAGTATTTT. Translation gives CASMGAPYTQYF.

Many counts were recorded for this clonotype. V usage is TRBV6-1 and J usage is TRBJ2-7, with no clear D. Trimming removed 3 bases at V and 4 bases at J, with 16 bases between. The CDR3 sequence is 15 residues long. Per germline, CDR1 MNHNS and CDR2 SASEGT. The CDR3 DNA reads TGTGCCAGCAGTGATAAGTACAGAGGAAAGTACGAGCAGTACTTC. Translated, it gives CASSDKYRGKYEQYF.

This clonotype was seen a few times. The chain combines TRBV28 with TRBJ2-1; TRBD1 is a possible D gene (5 bases). Germline assignment: CDR1 MDHEN and CDR2 SYDVKM. The CDR3 length is 14 residues. Trimming cost V 1 base and J 4 bases, with 8 bases left between them. The CDR3 coding sequence is TGTGCCAGCAGTTTATCAAACAGGTACAATGAGCAGTTCTTC. Protein sequence: CASSLSNRYNEQFF.

This clonotype turned up a few times. At one end the junction does not follow the germline gene, possibly because of a read error. The chain carries TRBV4-1 and TRBJ2-2, with 10 bases that match TRBD2. The V gene's germline CDR1 is MGHRA and CDR2 YSYEKL. The CDR3 totals 15 residues. Here the CDR3 DNA reads TGTGCCAGCAGCCAAGGGACTAGCGACACCGGGGAGCTGTTTTTT. This translates into CASSQGTSDTGELFF.

At least ten counts were recorded for this clonotype. The chain links TRBV5-1 to TRBJ2-5; tentatively, D is TRBD1 or TRBD2 (6 bases each). This CDR3 has 15 residues. Looked up from germline, CDR1 is SGHRS and CDR2 is YFSETQ. The germline V and J ends were trimmed by 5 bases and 6 bases, with 20 bases remaining between them. CDR3 in DNA: TGCGCCAGCAGGTTGTTATTAAGGGGGAGGAAGACCCAGTACTTC. It yields the protein CASRLLLRGRKTQYF.